One and the same sample provided the 8 T cell receptor beta chains below, sequenced in a study of shared clonotypes between healthy human individuals. The data were produced by immunoSEQ multiplex PCR, yet TCRdb's version contains in-frame clones alone and is incomplete. The repertoire holds 660,000 or so clones, with 90% to 97% as singletons. Naive CD8 isolation took CD45RO-negative cells positively selected for CCR7 and excluded terminally differentiated effector memory CD45RA+ cells. The sample consisted of naive CD8+ T cells sorted from blood. These receptors came from a woman aged 25-40 years in good health.

This clone was picked up one time. The chain uses TRBV15 and TRBJ1-4; D might be TRBD1 (5 bases). The CDR3 spans 13 residues. Trimming took 1 base from V and 11 from J, leaving 11 bases between them. CDR1 and CDR2 (germline): LNHNV, YYDKDF (reference sequence). The DNA for the CDR3 is TGTGCCACCAGCAGAGTTGCGGGGCCGAAACTGTTTTTT. Translated, it gives CATSRVAGPKLFF.

This chain connects TRBV27 to TRBJ1-2, with TRBD1 matching 8 bases. V lost 7 bases and J lost 4; bases outside the gene matches: 8. The CDR3 is 14 residues long. Per the germline V gene, CDR1 is MNHEY and CDR2 is SMNVEV (reference sequence). The CDR3, as DNA: TGTGCCAGCAATGAGGCGGGACAGGCCTATGGCTACACCTTC. Its translation is CASNEAGQAYGYTF.

The chain employs TRBV7-3 and TRBJ2-1; D gene ambiguous. The CDR3 runs 12 residues. Trimming removed 5 bases at V and 10 bases at J, with 12 bases between. CDR1 is SGHTA and CDR2 is FQGTGA in the germline V gene. For the CDR3, the DNA is TGTGCCAGCAGCGGCCAAACAGAGGAGCAGTTCTTC. This codes for CASSGQTEEQFF.

The genes are TRBV5-5 and TRBJ2-7; D remains ambiguous. V lost 2 bases and J lost 5, with 20 bases in between. The CDR3 sequence is 16 residues long. Per the germline V gene, CDR1 is SGHKS and CDR2 is YYEKEE (reference sequence). The CDR3 is CASSFGSGNLPHEQYF. The CDR3 DNA sequence: TGTGCCAGCAGCTTCGGATCAGGAAATTTGCCCCACGAGCAGTACTTC.

The chain has TRBV19 and TRBJ1-5; D ambiguous. Germline assignment: CDR1 LNHDA and CDR2 SQIVND (reference sequence). V lost 3 bases and J lost 9, with 9 bases in between. The CDR3 is 12 residues long. Here the CDR3 reads CASSMWDPPQHF. As DNA, the CDR3 is TGTGCCAGTAGTATGTGGGATCCGCCCCAGCATTTT.

The V and J genes are TRBV5-4 and TRBJ2-1; 9 nucleotides match TRBD2. Germline CDR1 is SGHNT and CDR2 is YYREEE (reference sequence). V lost 0 bases, J lost 2 bases, and 12 bases stayed unmatched. The length of the CDR3 is 19 residues. The CDR3 spells CASSLEWVAGGQTYNEQFF. CDR3 DNA sequence: TGTGCCAGCAGCTTGGAATGGGTTGCGGGAGGGCAAACCTACAATGAGCAGTTCTTC.

The genes are TRBV6-6 and TRBJ2-7; no reliable D call. The CDR3 extends over 15 amino acids. The V end lost 0 bases, the J end lost 4 bases, and 13 bases lay between the germline ends. Germline CDR1 MNHNY, CDR2 SVGAGI (reference sequence). CDR3 in DNA: TGTGCCAGCAGTTACTCGCTTCAGGAGAATTACGAGCAGTACTTC. It translates to CASSYSLQENYEQYF.

The chain has TRBV7-2 and TRBJ2-1; 8 positions agree with TRBD1. V trimming: 4 bases; J trimming: 4 bases; junction bases outside the gene matches: 3. Germline CDR1 is SGHTA and CDR2 is FQGNSA. This CDR3 spans 14 amino acids. CDR3 bases: TGTGCCAGCAGCTGGACAGGGCAGTACAATGAGCAGTTCTTC. It encodes CASSWTGQYNEQFF.